Each of the 18 T cell receptor beta chains below was sequenced from the same sample in a study of T cell changes during pregnancy in multiple sclerosis. Assay: immunoSEQ multiplex PCR; the TCRdb copy retains only in-frame clones and omits some. The repertoire has around 39,000 clones, roughly 90% of them found once; the top ten carry approximately 27%. The sample in question was CD8+ T cells from peripheral blood mononuclear cells, obtained before pregnancy. Source of these receptors: a female donor with multiple sclerosis, enrolled in a pregnancy study.

V usage is TRBV16 and J usage is TRBJ1-2, with unresolved D. V was clipped by 4 bases and J by 8 bases, with 20 bases between them. The CDR3 sequence is 15 residues long. Germline V gene lookup returns CDR1 KGHSY and CDR2 FQNENV. CDR3 amino acids: CASSLPPLGLGGYTF. The CDR3 coding sequence is TGTGCCAGCAGCCTCCCACCGCTGGGTCTAGGCGGCTACACCTTC.

The chain joins TRBV27 to TRBJ1-1, with a tentative D call TRBD1 (5 bases). Germline V gene sequence: CDR1 MNHEY, CDR2 SMNVEV (reference sequence). Between the trimmed V and J ends, which lost 6 bases and 3 bases, there was a span of 20 bases. The length of the CDR3 is 16 residues. The CDR3 DNA sequence: TGTGCCAGCAGGGGGGGACTTGGGATCCAGTACACTGAAGCTTTCTTT. This sequence encodes CASRGGLGIQYTEAFF.

This chain joins TRBV5-1 and TRBJ2-5; the D is unclear. V was cut by 3 bases and J by 5 bases, with 8 bases left in between. CDR1 is SGHRS, CDR2 YFSETQ, per germline. This CDR3 has 12 amino acids. The CDR3 region is CASSSPTETQYF. The CDR3 region has the DNA TGCGCCAGCAGCTCACCAACTGAGACCCAGTACTTC.

The genes are TRBV5-1 and TRBJ2-7, with a weak D call TRBD1 (5 bases). This CDR3 spans 16 amino acids. Looked up from germline, CDR1 is SGHRS and CDR2 is YFSETQ. The ends were cut back, 1 base at V and 1 base at J, with 15 bases in the middle. CDR3 sequence (DNA): TGCGCCAGCAGCTTGAGACCCGGACAAGCTTCCTACGAGCAGTACTTC. The encoded protein is CASSLRPGQASYEQYF.

The chain uses TRBV28 and TRBJ2-5; 10 nucleotides line up with TRBD2. Germline CDR1 and CDR2: MDHEN and SYDVKM. The CDR3 is 17 amino acids. V gave up 3 bases and J gave up 4 bases; unmatched junction bases: 11. CDR3 in amino acids: CASSLGLAGEVGETQYF. The CDR3 coding sequence is TGTGCCAGCAGTTTGGGGCTAGCGGGAGAGGTTGGAGAGACCCAGTACTTC. Looking up the rest from reference TRBV28 and TRBJ2-5 gives the full variable domain: DVKVTQSSRYLVKRTGEKVFLECVQDMDHENMFWYRQDPGLGLRLIYFSYDVKMKEKGDIPEGYSVSREKKERFSLILESASTNQTSMYLCASSLGLAGEVGETQYFGPGTRLLVL.

The CDR3 nucleotides read TGTGCCAGCATGTGGACAGCCAGGGATGGCTACACCTTC. The encoded protein is CASMWTARDGYTF. The rearrangement links TRBV2 to TRBJ1-2; D possibly corresponds to TRBD1 (6 bases). The CDR3 has 13 residues. V was clipped by 7 bases and J by 6 bases, with 15 bases between them. CDR1 is SNHLY, CDR2 FYNNEI, per germline.

V and J are TRBV30 and TRBJ2-7, with TRBD1 matching over 9 bases. The CDR3 consists of 12 residues. Germline CDR1 is GTSNPN and CDR2 is SVGIG (reference sequence). With V trimmed by 4 bases and J by 5 bases, 3 bases remained unmatched. CDR3 sequence reads: CAWNDRGNEQYF. CDR3 coding DNA: TGTGCCTGGAACGACAGGGGGAACGAGCAGTACTTC.

The chain links TRBV29-1 to TRBJ2-7, with D possibly matching TRBD2 (5 bases). Germline values: CDR1 SQVTM, CDR2 ANQGSEA. This CDR3 has 13 amino acids. With 5 bases removed from V and 0 bases from J, the gap between germline ends came to 11 bases. CDR3 sequence: CSVFGKSSYEQYF. CDR3 nucleotides: TGCAGCGTTTTCGGGAAGAGCTCCTACGAGCAGTACTTC.

The chain combines TRBV7-9 with TRBJ2-7; TRBD2 aligns across 7 bases. CDR1 is SEHNR, CDR2 FQNEAQ, per germline (reference sequence). This CDR3 contains 14 residues. V trimming: 8 bases; J trimming: 5 bases; junction bases outside the gene matches: 12. The CDR3 DNA reads as TGTGCCAGCTCCCGGGGGGAGACTCTGGACGAGCAGTACTTC. This codes for CASSRGETLDEQYF.

The J gene is TRBJ2-7, the V gene TRBV6-1; no clear D. V was clipped by 2 bases and J by 2 bases, with 13 bases between them. Germline loops: CDR1 MNHNS, CDR2 SASEGT. This CDR3 is built from 15 residues. The CDR3: CASSEPVRSAYEQYF. The CDR3 nucleotides read TGTGCCAGCAGTGAACCAGTCAGGTCAGCCTACGAGCAGTACTTC.

The chain has TRBV7-9 and TRBJ1-3; D is undetermined. V lost 5 bases and J lost 2, with 16 bases in between. Germline CDR1 SEHNR, CDR2 FQNEAQ (reference sequence). This CDR3 has 16 amino acids. The DNA for the CDR3 is TGTGCCAGCAGCCCCAGAGAGGGTGGAACTGGAAACACCATATATTTT. It yields the protein CASSPREGGTGNTIYF.

The V call is TRBV13, the J call TRBJ2-7, with D possibly TRBD2 on 5 matching bases. This CDR3 has 13 residues. The germline V gene encodes CDR1 PRHDT and CDR2 FYEKMQ (reference sequence). Trimming removed 4 bases at V and 3 bases at J, with 10 bases between. CDR3 amino acids: CASSSLADYEQYF. The CDR3 DNA reads TGTGCCAGCAGCTCCCTAGCAGACTACGAGCAGTACTTC.

This chain connects TRBV6-5 to TRBJ1-1; D unresolved. Germline values: CDR1 MNHEY, CDR2 SVGAGI. The germline V and J ends were trimmed by 6 bases and 0 bases, with 8 bases remaining between them. The CDR3 is 13 amino acids. The DNA for the CDR3 is TGTGCCAGCAGGTGGACTCTGAACACTGAAGCTTTCTTT. It yields the protein CASRWTLNTEAFF.

This rearrangement joins TRBV9 to TRBJ2-3; 7 bases line up with TRBD2. Germline V gene sequence: CDR1 SGDLS, CDR2 YYNGEE. J gave up 3 bases and V 1 base, and 5 bases lay outside the gene matches. This CDR3 has 15 amino acids. CDR3: CASSVWAGETDTQYF. The CDR3 DNA sequence: TGTGCCAGCAGCGTATGGGCGGGGGAAACAGATACGCAGTATTTT.

V is TRBV7-9 and J is TRBJ2-2; 7 nucleotides line up with TRBD1. The CDR3 is made up of 15 amino acids. V lost 1 base and J lost 7; bases outside the gene matches: 6. The germline gives CDR1 SEHNR, CDR2 FQNEAQ (reference sequence). CDR3 nucleotide sequence: TGTGCCAGCAGCTTAGAGGGACAGAATAACGGGGAGCTGTTTTTT. It codes for CASSLEGQNNGELFF. The full variable domain, rest sourced from reference TRBV7-9 and TRBJ2-2, is DTGVSQNPRHKITKRGQNVTFRCDPISEHNRLYWYRQTLGQGPEFLTYFQNEAQLEKSRLLSDRFSAERPKGSFSTLEIQRTEQGDSAMYLCASSLEGQNNGELFFGEGSRLTVL.

The chain links TRBV19 to TRBJ1-2; 8 bases map to TRBD1. The trim removed 2 bases at V and 6 bases at J, leaving 2 bases unmatched. CDR3 size: 13 residues. Looked up from germline, CDR1 is LNHDA and CDR2 is SQIVND (reference sequence). The CDR3 loop reads CASSIQDRDGYTF. For the CDR3, the DNA is TGTGCCAGTAGTATACAGGACAGGGATGGCTACACCTTC.

The V call is TRBV7-2, the J call TRBJ2-3, with 9 nucleotides matching TRBD2. CDR1 and CDR2 from the germline V gene are SGHTA and FQGNSA. Germline trimming cut 7 bases from V and 2 bases from J; bases unmatched to any gene: 13. This CDR3 is built from 17 residues. The CDR3 DNA is TGTGCCAGCACCCTGAACGCGGGGGGGCTCATCACAGATACGCAGTATTTT. Amino acids: CASTLNAGGLITDTQYF.

This CDR3 is CASSSPFSTGTDTREQYF. CDR3 nucleotide sequence: TGTGCCAGCAGCTCTCCCTTTAGTACTGGGACTGACACTCGCGAGCAGTACTTC. This chain connects TRBV7-9 to TRBJ2-7, with D possibly TRBD2 on 6 matching bases. In germline, CDR1 is SEHNR, CDR2 FQNEAQ (reference sequence). V was clipped by 4 bases and J by 6 bases, with 28 bases between them. CDR3 length equals 18 residues.